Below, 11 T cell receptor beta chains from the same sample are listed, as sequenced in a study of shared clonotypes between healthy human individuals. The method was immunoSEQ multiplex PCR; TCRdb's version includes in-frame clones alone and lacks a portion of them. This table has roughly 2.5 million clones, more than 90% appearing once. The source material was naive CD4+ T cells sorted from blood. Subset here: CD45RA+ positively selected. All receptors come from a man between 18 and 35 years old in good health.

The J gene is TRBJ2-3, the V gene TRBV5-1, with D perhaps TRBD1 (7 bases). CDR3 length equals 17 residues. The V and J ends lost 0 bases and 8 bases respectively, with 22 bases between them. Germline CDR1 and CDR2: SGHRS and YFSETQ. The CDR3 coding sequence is TGCGCCAGCAGCTTGGGTCCGGCAGGACAGGAGGGAACTACGCAGTATTTT. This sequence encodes CASSLGPAGQEGTTQYF.

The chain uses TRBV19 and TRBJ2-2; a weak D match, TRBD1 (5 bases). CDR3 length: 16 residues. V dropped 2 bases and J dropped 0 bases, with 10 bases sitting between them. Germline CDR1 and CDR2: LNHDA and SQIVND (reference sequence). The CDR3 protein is CASSITGTTNTGELFF. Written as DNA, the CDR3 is TGTGCCAGTAGTATAACAGGAACGACGAACACCGGGGAGCTGTTTTTT.

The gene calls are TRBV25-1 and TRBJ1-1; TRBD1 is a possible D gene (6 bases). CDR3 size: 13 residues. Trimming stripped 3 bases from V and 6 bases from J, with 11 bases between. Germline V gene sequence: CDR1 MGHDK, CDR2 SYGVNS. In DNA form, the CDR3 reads TGTGCCAGCAGTGAGGGGGGGGGCCCTGAAGCTTTCTTT. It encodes CASSEGGGPEAFF.

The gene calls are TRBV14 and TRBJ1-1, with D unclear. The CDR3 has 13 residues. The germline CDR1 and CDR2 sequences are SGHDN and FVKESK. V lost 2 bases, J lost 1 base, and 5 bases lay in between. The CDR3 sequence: CASSQRPNTEAFF. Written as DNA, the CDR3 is TGTGCCAGCAGCCAACGTCCGAACACTGAAGCTTTCTTT.

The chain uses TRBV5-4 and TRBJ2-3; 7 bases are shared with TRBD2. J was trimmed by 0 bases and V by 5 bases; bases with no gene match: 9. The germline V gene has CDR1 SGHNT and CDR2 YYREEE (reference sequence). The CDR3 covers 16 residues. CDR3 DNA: TGTGCCAGCAGTTCCGCCGGGACTAAGAGCACAGATACGCAGTATTTT. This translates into CASSSAGTKSTDTQYF.

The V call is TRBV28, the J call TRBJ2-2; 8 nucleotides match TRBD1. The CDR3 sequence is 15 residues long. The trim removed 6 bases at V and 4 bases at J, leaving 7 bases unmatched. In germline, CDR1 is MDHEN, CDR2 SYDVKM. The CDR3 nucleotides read TGTGCCAGCAGCCCAGGGGGCGCGGTCACCGGGGAGCTGTTTTTT. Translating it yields CASSPGGAVTGELFF.

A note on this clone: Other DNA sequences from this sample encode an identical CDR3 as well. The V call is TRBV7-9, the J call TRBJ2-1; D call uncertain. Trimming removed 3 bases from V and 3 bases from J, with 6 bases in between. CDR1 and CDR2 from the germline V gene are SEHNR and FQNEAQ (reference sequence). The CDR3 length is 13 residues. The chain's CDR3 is CASSFRSYNEQFF. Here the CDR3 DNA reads TGTGCCAGCAGCTTCCGCAGCTACAATGAGCAGTTCTTC. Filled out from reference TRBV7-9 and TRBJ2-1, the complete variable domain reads DTGVSQNPRHKITKRGQNVTFRCDPISEHNRLYWYRQTLGQGPEFLTYFQNEAQLEKSRLLSDRFSAERPKGSFSTLEIQRTEQGDSAMYLCASSFRSYNEQFFGPGTRLTVL.

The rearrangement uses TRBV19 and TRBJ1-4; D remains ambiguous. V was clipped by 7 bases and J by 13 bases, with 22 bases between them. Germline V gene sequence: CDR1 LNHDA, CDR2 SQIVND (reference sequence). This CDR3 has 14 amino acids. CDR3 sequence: CASTRAQSGPILFF. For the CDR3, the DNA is TGTGCCAGTACCCGAGCCCAGTCAGGCCCCATACTGTTTTTT.

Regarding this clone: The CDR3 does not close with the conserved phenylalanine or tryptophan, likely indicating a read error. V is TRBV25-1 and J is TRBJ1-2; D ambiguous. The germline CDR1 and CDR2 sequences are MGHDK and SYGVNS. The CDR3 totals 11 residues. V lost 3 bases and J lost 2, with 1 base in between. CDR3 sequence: CASSENYGYTL. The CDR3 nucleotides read TGTGCCAGCAGTGAGAACTATGGCTACACCCTC.

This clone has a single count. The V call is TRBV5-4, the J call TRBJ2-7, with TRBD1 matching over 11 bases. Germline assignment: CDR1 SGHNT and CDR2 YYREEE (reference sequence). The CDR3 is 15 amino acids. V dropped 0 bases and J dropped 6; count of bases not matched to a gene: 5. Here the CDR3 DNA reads TGTGCCAGCAGCTTGGCCGTCGGGACAGGGGGCGAGCAGTACTTC. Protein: CASSLAVGTGGEQYF.

CDR3 bases: TGTGCCAGCATGGGAAAAGGGAAGGGAGGGACCCAGTACTTC. Translated, it gives CASMGKGKGGTQYF. The chain is built from TRBV2 and TRBJ2-5, with TRBD2 as a possible D gene (6 bases). Trimming took 7 bases from V and 7 from J, leaving 19 bases between them. The CDR3 is 14 amino acids. Germline loops: CDR1 SNHLY, CDR2 FYNNEI.